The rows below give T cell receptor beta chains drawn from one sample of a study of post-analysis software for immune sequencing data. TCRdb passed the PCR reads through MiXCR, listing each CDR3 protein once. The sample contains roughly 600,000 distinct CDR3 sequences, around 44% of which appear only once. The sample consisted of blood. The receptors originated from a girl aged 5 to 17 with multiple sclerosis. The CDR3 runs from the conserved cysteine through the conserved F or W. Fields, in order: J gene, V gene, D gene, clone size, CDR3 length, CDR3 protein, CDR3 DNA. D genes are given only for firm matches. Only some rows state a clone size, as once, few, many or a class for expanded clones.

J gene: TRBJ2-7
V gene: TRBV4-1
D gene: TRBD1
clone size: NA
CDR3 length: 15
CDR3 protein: CASSQESQGAYEQYF
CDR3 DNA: TGCGCCAGCAGCCAAGAATCCCAGGGGGCCTACGAGCAGTACTTC

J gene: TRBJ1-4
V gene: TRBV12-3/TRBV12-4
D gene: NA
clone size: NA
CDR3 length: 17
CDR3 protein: CASSPWTALATNEKLFF
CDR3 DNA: TGTGCCAGCAGTCCCTGGACAGCGCTTGCAACTAATGAAAAACTGTTTTTT

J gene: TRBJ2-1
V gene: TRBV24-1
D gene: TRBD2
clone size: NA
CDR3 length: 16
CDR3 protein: CATSDLTSGRQWEQFF
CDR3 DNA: TGTGCCACCAGTGACCTGACTAGCGGGAGACAATGGGAGCAGTTCTTC

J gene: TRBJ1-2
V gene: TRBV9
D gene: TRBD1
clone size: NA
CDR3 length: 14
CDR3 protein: CACSPRTGNYGYTF
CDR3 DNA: TGTGCCTGCAGCCCAAGGACAGGAAACTATGGCTACACCTTC

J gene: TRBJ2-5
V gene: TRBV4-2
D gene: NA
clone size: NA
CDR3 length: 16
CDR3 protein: CVSSQVLQRYQETQYF
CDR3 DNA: TGTGTCAGCAGCCAAGTTCTACAGCGCTACCAAGAGACCCAGTACTTC

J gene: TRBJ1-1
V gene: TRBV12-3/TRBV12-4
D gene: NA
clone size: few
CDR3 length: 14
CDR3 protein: CASSSQGLDTEAFF
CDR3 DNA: TGTGCCAGCAGTTCCCAGGGGCTCGACACTGAAGCTTTCTTT

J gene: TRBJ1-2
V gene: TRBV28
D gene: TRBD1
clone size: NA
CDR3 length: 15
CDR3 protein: CASSFLGQENYGYTF
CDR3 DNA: TGTGCCAGCAGTTTCTTGGGACAGGAAAACTATGGCTACACCTTC

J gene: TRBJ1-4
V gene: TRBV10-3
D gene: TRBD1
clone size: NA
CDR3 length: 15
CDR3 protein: CAISTPGTDDEKLFF
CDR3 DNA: TGTGCCATCAGTACACCCGGGACAGACGATGAAAAACTGTTTTTT

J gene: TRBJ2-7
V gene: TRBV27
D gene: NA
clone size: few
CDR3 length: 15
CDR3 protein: CASSFRTSRAYEQYF
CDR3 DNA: TGTGCCAGCAGTTTCCGGACGTCAAGGGCCTACGAGCAGTACTTC

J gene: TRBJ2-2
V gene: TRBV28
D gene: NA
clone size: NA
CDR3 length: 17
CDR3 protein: CASSRPALMTNTGELFF
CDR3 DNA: TGTGCCAGCAGTCGACCGGCCTTAATGACGAACACCGGGGAGCTGTTTTTT

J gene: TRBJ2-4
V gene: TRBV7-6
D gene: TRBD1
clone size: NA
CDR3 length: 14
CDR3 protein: CASSSRQGKNIQYF
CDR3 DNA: TGTGCCAGCAGCTCTAGACAGGGGAAAAACATTCAGTACTTC

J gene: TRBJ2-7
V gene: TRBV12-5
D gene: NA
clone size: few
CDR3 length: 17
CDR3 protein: CASGLVLNPVGTYEQYF
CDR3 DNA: TGTGCTAGTGGTTTGGTACTTAACCCGGTTGGGACCTACGAGCAGTACTTC